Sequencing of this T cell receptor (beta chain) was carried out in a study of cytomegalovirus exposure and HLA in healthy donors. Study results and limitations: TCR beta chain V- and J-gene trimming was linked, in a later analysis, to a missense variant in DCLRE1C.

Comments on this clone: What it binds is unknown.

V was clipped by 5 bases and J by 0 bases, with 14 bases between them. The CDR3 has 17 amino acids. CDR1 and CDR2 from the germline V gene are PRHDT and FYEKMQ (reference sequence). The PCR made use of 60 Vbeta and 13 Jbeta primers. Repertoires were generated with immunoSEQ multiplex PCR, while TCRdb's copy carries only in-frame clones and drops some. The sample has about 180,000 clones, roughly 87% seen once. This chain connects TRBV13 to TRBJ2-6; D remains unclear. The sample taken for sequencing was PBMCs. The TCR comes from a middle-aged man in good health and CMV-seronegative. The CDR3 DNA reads TGTGCCAGCAGCCCCCCGCCAGGCCGCTCTGGGGCCAACGTCCTGACTTTC. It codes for CASSPPPGRSGANVLTF.